This entry concerns a single TCR beta chain. V gave up 4 bases and J gave up 5 bases; unmatched junction bases: 6. The CDR3 is made up of 15 amino acids. Germline loops: CDR1 SGHRS, CDR2 YFSETQ. These data originate in a study of blood T cell repertoires in COVID-19. Study at large: T cells, B-cell-depleted T cells, or PBMCs supplied cDNA or gDNA.

TCRdb keeps only in-frame clones here, not all; method: immunoSEQ multiplex PCR. The sample includes more than 300,000 clones, roughly 80% of them seen just once. Participant age was about 18 to 89 years, and participants resided in around 24 US areas. Participant-reported clinical history was the basis for cohort assignment. Sequences were obtained from PBMCs or T cells enriched from blood (not recorded which). The TCR comes from a woman aged 50 to 65 who had recovered from COVID-19. The gene calls are TRBV5-1 and TRBJ1-4; 9 nucleotides agree with TRBD1. The CDR3 is CASSRTGEGNEKLFF. CDR3 coding DNA: TGCGCCAGCAGCAGGACAGGGGAAGGGAATGAAAAACTGTTTTTT.